Listed here are 13 T cell receptor beta chains from one sample, sequenced in a study of regulatory T cells in long-lasting Graves disease. Time point of the sample: newly diagnosed GD, antithyroid drugs for less than 3 months. Following extraction of RNA from PBMCs, that RNA was used to make the TCR library. Construction of TCR beta libraries relied on iRepertoire HTBI primers and on Arm-PCR targeting CDR3 regions. Using its own MiXCR run on the multiplex PCR reads, TCRdb lists one record per CDR3 protein. The sample lists 450,000 to 600,000 distinct CDR3 sequences, roughly 16% seen once, with more than 10% in the top ten. Separately, the same data were catalogued under a study of T cells in Graves' hyperthyroidism and ophthalmopathy.

The specimen comprised peripheral blood mononuclear cells (PBMCs), sampled at new diagnosis, from a patient treated with antithyroid drugs. These TCRs come from a middle-aged man with Graves disease.

The chain is built from TRBV19 and TRBJ2-4; TRBD2 matches 7 bases. This CDR3 is built from 14 residues. Per germline, CDR1 LNHDA and CDR2 SQIVND (reference sequence). With V trimmed by 5 bases and J by 9 bases, 10 bases remained unmatched. The CDR3, as DNA: TGTGCCAGTAGTCCTGGACTAGAGACCAGCATTCAGTACTTC. Its translation: CASSPGLETSIQYF. The complete variable domain, with remaining parts taken from reference TRBV19 and TRBJ2-4, reads DGGITQSPKYLFRKEGQNVTLSCEQNLNHDAMYWYRQDPGQGLRLIYYSQIVNDFQKGDIAEGYSVSREKKESFPLTVTSAQKNPTAFYLCASSPGLETSIQYFGAGTRLSVL.

The chain carries TRBV14 and TRBJ2-2, with 8 nucleotides matching TRBD1. The CDR3 runs to 15 residues. V was pared by 4 bases and J by 5 bases, with 6 bases of the junction left unmatched. Germline V lookup: CDR1 SGHDN, CDR2 FVKESK. CDR3 sequence: CASSPLTGVTGELFF. The CDR3, as DNA: TGTGCCAGCAGCCCCCTGACAGGGGTGACCGGGGAGCTGTTTTTT.

This clonotype has ten or more counts. The rearrangement links TRBV3-1 to TRBJ2-5, with D possibly TRBD1 on 5 matching bases. This CDR3 is 13 amino acids long. From germline, CDR1 is LGHDT and CDR2 YNNKEL (reference sequence). Deletions cut 4 bases from V and 3 bases from J, with 9 bases between. The CDR3 bases are TGTGCCAGCAGCCTCAGGGTGGAAGAGACCCAGTACTTC. Protein product: CASSLRVEETQYF.

The rearrangement joins TRBV10-1 to TRBJ2-1; 11 bases map to TRBD2. The CDR3 runs to 16 residues. V lost 0 bases, J lost 4 bases, and 2 bases stayed unmatched. Per the germline V gene, CDR1 is WNHNN and CDR2 is SYGVQD (reference sequence). The CDR3 loop reads CASSESGLAGYNEQFF. The CDR3 region has the DNA TGCGCCAGCAGTGAGTCCGGACTAGCGGGTTACAATGAGCAGTTCTTC.

This clonotype was recorded a few times. The V gene is TRBV29-1, the J gene TRBJ1-4; D may be TRBD1 (5 bases). Germline V CDR1 and CDR2: SQVTM, ANQGSEA. The CDR3 contains 12 residues. V lost 6 bases to trimming and J lost 8 bases, with 13 bases between them. The CDR3 DNA is TGCAGCGTAGCCGAGGGGAGAGAAAAACTGTTTTTT. Protein: CSVAEGREKLFF.

This clonotype has at least ten counts. V usage is TRBV15 and J usage is TRBJ2-3, with TRBD2 matching 8 bases. V dropped 1 base and J dropped 4; count of bases not matched to a gene: 4. Germline CDR1 reads LNHNV; CDR2 reads YYDKDF (reference sequence). The CDR3 consists of 15 residues. The CDR3 bases are TGTGCCACCAGCAGAGTTAGCGGGATTTCAGATACGCAGTATTTT. Translating it yields CATSRVSGISDTQYF.

The genes are TRBV30 and TRBJ2-7, with D possibly being TRBD2 (5 bases). The CDR3 has 15 amino acids. In germline, CDR1 is GTSNPN, CDR2 SVGIG (reference sequence). Trimming removed 1 base at V and 0 bases at J, with 13 bases between. The CDR3 coding sequence is TGTGCCTGGAGTGAAGCCGGGATCACCTCCTACGAGCAGTACTTC. This translates into CAWSEAGITSYEQYF.

This clonotype was observed a handful of times. V and J are TRBV5-1 and TRBJ2-1; D might be TRBD2 (6 bases). Germline V gene data show CDR1 as SGHRS and CDR2 as YFSETQ. V was shortened by 4 bases and J by 7 bases, with 15 bases between the two germline ends. The CDR3 spans 14 residues. The CDR3 is CASSRRGGGNEQFF. The CDR3 DNA is TGCGCCAGCAGCCGAAGGGGAGGTGGGAATGAGCAGTTCTTC.

As for this clonotype: Being one base from a much bigger clone, this may be a read error. Likely a read error: the CDR3 ends without its conserved phenylalanine or tryptophan. The CDR3 region has the DNA TGTGCCAGCAGCTTGGACCCAGGGGAGGTGGGGCCCACAGATACGCAGTATTCT. Translated: CASSLDPGEVGPTDTQYS. This chain uses TRBV7-8 with TRBJ2-3; TRBD1 or TRBD2 may be the D gene (6 bases each). V was shortened by 3 bases and J by 2 bases, with 21 bases between the two germline ends. Germline V gene data show CDR1 as SGHVS and CDR2 as FQNEAQ. CDR3 length: 18 amino acids.

V and J are TRBV29-1 and TRBJ2-1; 13 nucleotides agree with TRBD2. This CDR3 is built from 15 residues. Germline V gene data show CDR1 as SQVTM and CDR2 as ANQGSEA. V lost 7 bases to trimming and J lost 4 bases; unmatched junction nucleotides: 7. The CDR3 loop reads CSASGLAGEYNEQFF. The CDR3 nucleotides read TGCAGCGCTTCTGGACTAGCGGGAGAATACAATGAGCAGTTCTTC.

This clonotype was seen ten or more times. This chain connects TRBV5-1 to TRBJ1-4; D is unresolved. V was shortened by 2 bases and J by 10 bases, with 9 bases between the two germline ends. This CDR3 spans 12 amino acids. Per germline, CDR1 SGHRS and CDR2 YFSETQ. Here the CDR3 DNA reads TGCGCCAGCAGCTTACCGGACGGAAAACTGTTTTTT. Encoded protein: CASSLPDGKLFF.

In the case of this clonotype: A far more abundant clone sits one base away, making this likely a read error. The chain uses TRBV7-6 and TRBJ2-5, with D perhaps TRBD1 or TRBD2 (5 bases each). The J call is uncertain, as TRBJ2-1 better fits the DNA end. In germline, CDR1 is SGHVS, CDR2 FNYEAQ. The CDR3 is 15 amino acids. The CDR3 reads CASSTGAPTYNEQFF. The DNA of the CDR3 is TGTGCCAGCAGTACCGGGGCTCCGACCTACAATGAGCAGTTCTTC.

This clonotype was seen only a few times. V and J are TRBV6-5 and TRBJ2-7; 9 nucleotides agree with TRBD1. V shed 1 base, J shed 7 bases, and the junction held 11 bases outside the gene matches. Germline V lookup: CDR1 MNHEY, CDR2 SVGAGI. This CDR3 has 16 residues. CDR3 in DNA: TGTGCCAGCAGTTACTGGTCCGGGACAGGGATTGGGGAGCAGTACTTC. Its translation is CASSYWSGTGIGEQYF.